The 10 T cell receptor beta chains given below trace back to one sample, sequenced in a study of T-cell reconstitution after alpha-beta-depleted transplantation in children. Unique molecular identifiers were used to barcode this TCRbeta library. TCRdb re-called the PCR reads with MiXCR, one entry per CDR3 protein. The table has about 590,000 distinct CDR3 sequences, under 15% seen once. The sample here was PBMCs, mostly from graft donor cells, taken 360 days after TCRalphabeta/CD19-depleted stem cell transplant. The receptor source for this set is a male patient between 5 and 17 years old who had a stem cell transplant for acute myeloid leukemia, so the T cells may come from the graft donor.

CDR3 sequence: CASSSTDAGELFF. The CDR3 DNA is TGTGCCAGCAGCTCGACTGATGCCGGGGAGCTGTTTTTT. The V gene is TRBV11-2, the J gene TRBJ2-2; D not resolved. The CDR3 spans 13 residues. Trimming stripped 4 bases from V and 6 bases from J, with 9 bases between. The V gene's germline CDR1 is SGHAT and CDR2 FQNNGV.

V gene TRBV7-2 combines with J gene TRBJ2-1; D might be TRBD2 (5 bases). The CDR3 length is 11 residues. CDR1 and CDR2 from the germline V gene are SGHTA and FQGNSA. V shed 6 bases and J shed 9 bases, with 9 bases lying between them. The CDR3 reads CASRGEGEQFF. The CDR3 DNA sequence: TGTGCCAGCAGGGGAGAGGGTGAGCAGTTCTTC.

Only a few counts were recorded for this clonotype. The J gene is TRBJ2-1, the V gene TRBV28; D is perhaps TRBD2 (6 bases). V was pared by 3 bases and J by 4 bases, with 22 bases between. The CDR3 totals 18 residues. Germline V lookup: CDR1 MDHEN, CDR2 SYDVKM. The DNA of the CDR3 is TGTGCCAGCAGTTTCGTCGACCCTTTTTGGAGGGCTTACAATGAGCAGTTCTTC. This gives the protein CASSFVDPFWRAYNEQFF.

This clonotype was detected a few times. The rearrangement uses TRBV6-2 or TRBV6-3 and TRBJ1-2; maybe TRBD1 (5 bases). Trimming stripped 5 bases from V and 2 bases from J, with 12 bases between. Looked up from germline, CDR1 is MNHEY and CDR2 is SVGEGT. This CDR3 region has 14 residues. CDR3 residues: CASSQWDGNYGYTF. Here the CDR3 DNA reads TGTGCCAGCAGTCAATGGGACGGCAACTATGGCTACACCTTC.

In its sample, this clonotype was seen a few times. The chain uses TRBV5-1 and TRBJ2-1, with D perhaps matching TRBD2 (6 bases). Trimming took off 2 bases at V and 2 bases at J, with 17 bases between the two ends. The CDR3 totals 17 residues. The V gene's germline CDR1 is SGHRS and CDR2 YFSETQ. CDR3 in amino acids: CASSFSFSGPPYNEQFF. DNA for the CDR3: TGCGCCAGCAGCTTCTCCTTCAGCGGGCCCCCCTACAATGAGCAGTTCTTC.

The chain joins TRBV4-2 to TRBJ2-3, with 13 positions matching TRBD2. The germline V gene encodes CDR1 LGHNA and CDR2 YNFKEQ. There are 18 residues in the CDR3. V gave up 0 bases and J gave up 3 bases; unmatched junction bases: 6. The CDR3 sequence: CASSQDGLAGAQTDTQYF. CDR3 bases: TGTGCCAGCAGCCAAGATGGACTAGCGGGAGCCCAGACAGATACGCAGTATTTT.

The CDR3 spells CSVGSLTEAFF. The CDR3 DNA follows: TGCAGCGTTGGTAGCCTCACTGAAGCTTTCTTT. This chain links TRBV29-1 with TRBJ1-1, with no clear D. This CDR3 is 11 amino acids long. Germline CDR1 reads SQVTM; CDR2 reads ANQGSEA. Trimming stripped 4 bases from V and 4 bases from J, with 7 bases between.

The J gene is TRBJ2-2, the V gene TRBV3-1, with a possible D match to TRBD2 (7 bases). CDR1 is LGHDT, CDR2 YNNKEL, per germline (reference sequence). The V gene lost 6 bases and the J gene lost 0 bases, with 20 bases spanning the gap. The CDR3 loop spans 18 amino acids. CDR3 sequence (DNA): TGTGCCAGCAGTACAAGGGGGGGGATGGTGACGAACACCGGGGAGCTGTTTTTT. As protein: CASSTRGGMVTNTGELFF.

In its sample, this clonotype was seen many times. This chain uses TRBV5-1 with TRBJ1-1; 8 bases are shared with TRBD1. V was clipped by 0 bases and J by 3 bases; unmatched bases: 13. CDR1 SGHRS and CDR2 YFSETQ come from the germline V gene. The CDR3 runs 18 residues. The CDR3 is CASSLGAGGRGRDTEAFF. The CDR3 region has the DNA TGCGCCAGCAGCTTGGGGGCAGGGGGCAGGGGCAGGGACACTGAAGCTTTCTTT.

The genes are TRBV9 and TRBJ2-1; D is unclear. Between the trimmed V and J ends, which lost 0 bases and 4 bases, there was a span of 8 bases. The V gene's germline CDR1 is SGDLS and CDR2 YYNGEE. There are 14 residues in the CDR3. In nucleotides, the CDR3 is TGTGCCAGCAGCGTAGCTCCAGTTTACAATGAGCAGTTCTTC. It translates to CASSVAPVYNEQFF.